This TCR beta chain came from a study of blood T cell repertoires in COVID-19 (dated by TCRdb to between 2020 and 2021). Describing the broader study: Collaborator samples came from the United States, Italy and Spain and covered acute and convalescent phases of COVID-19. Deeply sampled blood TCRbeta repertoires from subjects exposed to, actively infected with, or recovered from COVID-19 were included in the dataset. Where available, HLA class I and class II types were taken from metadata supplied by the sample provider and were not determined by assay-based typing. The samples were drawn from the first 160 participants of the ongoing ImmuneRACE study and from some 1,300 subjects provided by 6 global collaborators. The material from the prospective study consisted of cDNA or gDNA derived from T cells, B-cell-depleted T cells, or PBMCs. The repertoires were made available in a free public database intended to serve as a resource for research on the immune response to SARS-CoV-2. A de-identified subject ID, COVID-19 status, age in years and sex were almost always included in the sample metadata.

The immunoSEQ Assay, a bias-controlled multiplex PCR, was used to amplify TCRbeta CDR3 regions from genomic DNA. Under the source paper's analysis protocol: Nucleated cell counts per sample were estimated from amplification of reference gene primers within the assay. To quantify the absolute abundance of each unique TCRbeta CDR3 rearrangement, sequence reads were collapsed and filtered. For each sample, productive Simpson clonality was calculated as the square root of Simpson's diversity index across productive rearrangements. TCRdb took over this immuneACCESS table, retaining in-frame rearrangements with V and J assigned. Such tables are incomplete; in checked studies, under half of the missing clones stem from an unresolved V gene, and the remainder is unexplained. D and trimming come from the DNA, and the V and J calls and clone size come from that table. For this sample the table gives about 230,000 clones, of which 81% were detected only once. Together, the top ten hold 7.9% of the sample.

Overall results and qualifications from the work: The amount of clinical and demographic metadata varied by source and participant and was provided uncurated.

V lost 6 bases and J lost 10 bases; the stretch between them is 10 bases long. The germline V gene supplies CDR1 MDHEN and CDR2 SYDVKM. The CDR3 measures 12 amino acids from cysteine to phenylalanine. CDR3 DNA is the only sequence kept; it has 36 bases, read in frame from the first base. Note on this clone: Its recognized antigen is unknown. Per-base quality was not reported, and no clone a single base away is much larger than it.

The collaborating institutions used their own protocols to collect whole blood in K2EDTA tubes. For TCRbeta analysis, collaborators shipped samples in one of three forms: frozen whole blood, isolated PBMCs, or DNA extracted from either of those sample types. The sequence was obtained from an elderly woman with acute or convalescent COVID-19. The chain employs TRBV28 and TRBJ1-6, with no confident D gene call. Source material: peripheral blood. The CDR3 has the sequence CASRKTGSPLHF. The DNA reads TGTGCCAGCAGGAAGACCGGGTCACCCCTCCACTTT.